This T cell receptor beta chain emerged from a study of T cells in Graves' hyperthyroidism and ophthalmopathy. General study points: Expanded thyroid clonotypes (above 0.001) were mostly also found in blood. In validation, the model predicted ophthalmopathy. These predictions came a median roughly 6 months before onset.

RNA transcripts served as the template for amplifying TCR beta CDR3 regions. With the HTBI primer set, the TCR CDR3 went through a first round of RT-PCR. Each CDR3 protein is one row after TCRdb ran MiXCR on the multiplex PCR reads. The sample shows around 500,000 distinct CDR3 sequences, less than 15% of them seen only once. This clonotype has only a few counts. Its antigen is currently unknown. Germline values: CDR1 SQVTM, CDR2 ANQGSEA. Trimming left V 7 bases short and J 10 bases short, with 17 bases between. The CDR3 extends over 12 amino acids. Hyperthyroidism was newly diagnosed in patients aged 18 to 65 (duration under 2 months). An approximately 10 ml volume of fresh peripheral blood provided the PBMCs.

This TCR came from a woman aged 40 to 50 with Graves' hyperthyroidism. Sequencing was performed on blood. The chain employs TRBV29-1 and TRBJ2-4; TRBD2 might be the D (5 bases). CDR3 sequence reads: CSAEGARGIQYF. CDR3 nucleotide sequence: TGCAGCGCGGAAGGAGCGCGAGGGATTCAGTACTTC.